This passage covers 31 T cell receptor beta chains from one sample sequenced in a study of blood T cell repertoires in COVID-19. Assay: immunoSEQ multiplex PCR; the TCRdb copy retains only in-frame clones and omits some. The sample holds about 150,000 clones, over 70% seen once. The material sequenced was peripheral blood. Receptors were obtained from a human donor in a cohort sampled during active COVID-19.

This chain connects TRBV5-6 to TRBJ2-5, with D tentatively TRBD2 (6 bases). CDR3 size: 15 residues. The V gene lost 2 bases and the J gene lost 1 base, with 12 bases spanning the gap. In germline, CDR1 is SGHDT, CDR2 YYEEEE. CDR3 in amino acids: CASSFRGAIQETQYF. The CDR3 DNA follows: TGTGCCAGCAGCTTTCGCGGGGCGATCCAAGAGACCCAGTACTTC.

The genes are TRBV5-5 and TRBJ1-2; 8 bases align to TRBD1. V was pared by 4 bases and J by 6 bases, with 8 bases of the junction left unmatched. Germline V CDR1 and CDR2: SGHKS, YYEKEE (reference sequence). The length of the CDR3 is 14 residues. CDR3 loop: CASSIYDRGDGYTF. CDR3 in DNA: TGTGCCAGCAGCATATATGACAGGGGTGATGGCTACACCTTC.

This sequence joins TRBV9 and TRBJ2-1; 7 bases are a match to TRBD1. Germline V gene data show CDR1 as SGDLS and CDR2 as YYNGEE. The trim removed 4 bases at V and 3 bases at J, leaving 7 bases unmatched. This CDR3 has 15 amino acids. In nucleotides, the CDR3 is TGTGCCAGCAGCCCGACCGGGACAGACTACAATGAGCAGTTCTTC. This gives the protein CASSPTGTDYNEQFF.

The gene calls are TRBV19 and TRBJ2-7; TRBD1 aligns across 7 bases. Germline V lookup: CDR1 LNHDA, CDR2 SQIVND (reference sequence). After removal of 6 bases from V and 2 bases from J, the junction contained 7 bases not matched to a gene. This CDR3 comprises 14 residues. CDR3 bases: TGTGCCAGTAGCTCGACAGGGTTTGCCTACGAGCAGTACTTC. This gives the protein CASSSTGFAYEQYF.

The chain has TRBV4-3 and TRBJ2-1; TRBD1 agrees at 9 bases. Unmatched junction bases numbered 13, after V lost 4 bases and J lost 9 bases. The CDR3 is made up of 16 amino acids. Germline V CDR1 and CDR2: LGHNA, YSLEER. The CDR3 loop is CASSLKPPGQGGEQFF. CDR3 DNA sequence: TGCGCCAGCAGCCTCAAACCCCCGGGACAGGGCGGTGAGCAGTTCTTC.

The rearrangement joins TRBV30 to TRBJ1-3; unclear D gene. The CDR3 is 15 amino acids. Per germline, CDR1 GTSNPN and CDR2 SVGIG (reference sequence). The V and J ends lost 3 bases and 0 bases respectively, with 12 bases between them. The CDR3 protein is CAWRGGPSSGNTIYF. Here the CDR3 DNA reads TGTGCCTGGAGGGGAGGGCCTAGCTCTGGAAACACCATATATTTT.

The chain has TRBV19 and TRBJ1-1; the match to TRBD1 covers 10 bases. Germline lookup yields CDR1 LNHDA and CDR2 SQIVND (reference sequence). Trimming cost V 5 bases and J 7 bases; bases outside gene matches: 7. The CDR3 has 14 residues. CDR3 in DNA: TGTGCCAGTAGTGAAGGACAGGGGGTCAGTGAAGCTTTCTTT. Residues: CASSEGQGVSEAFF.

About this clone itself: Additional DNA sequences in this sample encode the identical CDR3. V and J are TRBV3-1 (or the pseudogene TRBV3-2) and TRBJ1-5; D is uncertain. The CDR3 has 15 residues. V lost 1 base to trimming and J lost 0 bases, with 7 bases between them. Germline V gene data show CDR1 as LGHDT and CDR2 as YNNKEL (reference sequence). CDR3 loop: CASSQGEYSNQPQHF. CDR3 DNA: TGTGCCAGCAGCCAAGGGGAGTATAGCAATCAGCCCCAGCATTTT.

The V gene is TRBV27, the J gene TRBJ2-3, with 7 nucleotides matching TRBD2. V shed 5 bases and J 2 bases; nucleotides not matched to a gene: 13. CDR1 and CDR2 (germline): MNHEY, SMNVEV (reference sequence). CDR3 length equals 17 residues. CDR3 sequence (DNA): TGTGCCAGCAGTCCCCGGGGACCTAGCGGCAACACAGATACGCAGTATTTT. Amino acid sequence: CASSPRGPSGNTDTQYF.

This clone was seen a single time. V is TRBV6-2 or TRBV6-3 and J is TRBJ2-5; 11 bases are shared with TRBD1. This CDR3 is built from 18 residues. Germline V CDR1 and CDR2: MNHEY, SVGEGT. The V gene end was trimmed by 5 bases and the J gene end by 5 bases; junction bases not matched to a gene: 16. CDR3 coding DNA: TGTGCCAGCAGTCCCGGGACAGGGGGATCATTCGGCAAGGAGACCCAGTACTTC. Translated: CASSPGTGGSFGKETQYF.

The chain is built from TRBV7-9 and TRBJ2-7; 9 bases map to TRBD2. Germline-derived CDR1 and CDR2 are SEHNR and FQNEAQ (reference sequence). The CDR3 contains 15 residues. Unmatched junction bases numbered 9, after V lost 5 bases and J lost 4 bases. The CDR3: CASSPAGGLRYEQYF. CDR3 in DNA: TGTGCCAGCAGCCCCGCGGGGGGGCTGAGGTACGAGCAGTACTTC.

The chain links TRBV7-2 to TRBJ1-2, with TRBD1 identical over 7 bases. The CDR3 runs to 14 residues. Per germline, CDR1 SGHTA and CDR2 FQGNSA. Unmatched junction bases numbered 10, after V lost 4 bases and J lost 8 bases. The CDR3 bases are TGTGCCAGCAGCTCACCGGGACAGATAGGGGGCTACACCTTC. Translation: CASSSPGQIGGYTF.

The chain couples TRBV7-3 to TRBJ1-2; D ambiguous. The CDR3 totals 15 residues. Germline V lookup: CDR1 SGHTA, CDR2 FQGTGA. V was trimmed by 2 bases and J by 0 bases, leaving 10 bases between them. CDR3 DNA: TGTGCCAGCAGCTTATTTCACGGAGCTAACTATGGCTACACCTTC. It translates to CASSLFHGANYGYTF.

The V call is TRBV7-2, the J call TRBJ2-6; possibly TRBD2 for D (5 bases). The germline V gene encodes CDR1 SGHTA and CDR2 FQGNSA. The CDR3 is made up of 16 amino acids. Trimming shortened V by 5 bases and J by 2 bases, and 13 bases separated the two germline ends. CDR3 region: CASSPRGIPGANVLTF. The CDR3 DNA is TGTGCCAGCAGCCCGAGAGGGATTCCTGGGGCCAACGTCCTGACTTTC.

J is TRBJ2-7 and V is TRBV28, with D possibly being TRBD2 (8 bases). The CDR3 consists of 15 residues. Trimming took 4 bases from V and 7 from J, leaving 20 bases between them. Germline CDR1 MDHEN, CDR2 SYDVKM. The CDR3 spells CASSSGGAGDPEQYV. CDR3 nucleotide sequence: TGTGCCAGCAGTTCAGGGGGAGCGGGAGACCCAGAGCAGTACGTC.

The CDR3 loop reads CASSYSSRFSGNTIYF. CDR3 DNA sequence: TGTGCCAGCAGTTACTCGAGCAGGTTCTCTGGAAACACCATATATTTT. This chain links TRBV6-5 with TRBJ1-3; D is unclear. Trimming left V 0 bases short and J 0 bases short, with 9 bases between. Germline lookup yields CDR1 MNHEY and CDR2 SVGAGI. The CDR3 is 16 amino acids.

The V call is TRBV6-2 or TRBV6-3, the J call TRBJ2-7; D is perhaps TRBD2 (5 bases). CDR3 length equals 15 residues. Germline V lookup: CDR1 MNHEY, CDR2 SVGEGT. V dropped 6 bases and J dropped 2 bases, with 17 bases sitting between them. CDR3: CASRPRTSMTYEQYV. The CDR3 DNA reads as TGTGCCAGCAGACCTCGGACTTCCATGACCTACGAGCAGTACGTC.

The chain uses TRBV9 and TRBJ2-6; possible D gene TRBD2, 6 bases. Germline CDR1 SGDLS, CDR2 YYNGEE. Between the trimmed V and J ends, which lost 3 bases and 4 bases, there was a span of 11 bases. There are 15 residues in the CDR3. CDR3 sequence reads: CASSAGVPGANVLTF. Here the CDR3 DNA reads TGTGCCAGCAGCGCGGGGGTACCCGGGGCCAACGTCCTGACTTTC.

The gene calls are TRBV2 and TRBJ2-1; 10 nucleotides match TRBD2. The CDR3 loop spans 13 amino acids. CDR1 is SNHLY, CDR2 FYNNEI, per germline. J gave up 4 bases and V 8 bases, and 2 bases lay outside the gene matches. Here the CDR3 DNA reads TGTGCCAGCGGACTAGCGGCATACAATGAGCAGTTCTTC. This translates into CASGLAAYNEQFF.

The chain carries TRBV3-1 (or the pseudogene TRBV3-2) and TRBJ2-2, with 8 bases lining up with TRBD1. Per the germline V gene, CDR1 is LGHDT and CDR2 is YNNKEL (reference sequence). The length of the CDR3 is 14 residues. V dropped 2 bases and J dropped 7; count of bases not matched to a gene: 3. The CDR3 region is CASSQQGANGELFF. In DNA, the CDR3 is TGTGCCAGCAGCCAACAGGGGGCGAACGGGGAGCTGTTTTTT.

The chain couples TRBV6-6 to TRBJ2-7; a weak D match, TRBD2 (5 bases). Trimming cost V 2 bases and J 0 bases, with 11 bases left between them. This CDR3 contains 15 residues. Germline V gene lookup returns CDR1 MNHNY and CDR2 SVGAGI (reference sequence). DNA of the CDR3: TGTGCCAGCAGTTACAGTAGCGTCAGCTCCTACGAGCAGTACTTC. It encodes CASSYSSVSSYEQYF.

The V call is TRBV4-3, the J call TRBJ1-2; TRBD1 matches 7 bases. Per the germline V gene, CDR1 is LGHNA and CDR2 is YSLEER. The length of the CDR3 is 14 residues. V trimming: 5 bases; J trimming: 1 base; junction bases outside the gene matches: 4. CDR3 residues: CASSSRQGNYGYTF. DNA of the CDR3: TGCGCCAGCAGCTCGCGACAGGGTAACTATGGCTACACCTTC.

The CDR3 loop is CASSLVLGQVYEQYF. CDR3 DNA: TGTGCCAGCAGCTTAGTACTCGGACAAGTCTACGAGCAGTACTTC. The chain is built from TRBV11-3 and TRBJ2-7, with D perhaps TRBD1 (5 bases). The germline V gene has CDR1 SGHNT and CDR2 YENEEA. Trimming took off 1 base at V and 3 bases at J, with 13 bases between the two ends. CDR3 length equals 15 residues.

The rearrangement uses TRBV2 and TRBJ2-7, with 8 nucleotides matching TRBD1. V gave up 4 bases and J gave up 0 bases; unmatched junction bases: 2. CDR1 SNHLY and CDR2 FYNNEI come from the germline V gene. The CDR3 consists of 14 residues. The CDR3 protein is CASSGQGSSYEQYV. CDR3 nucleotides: TGTGCCAGCAGTGGACAGGGGAGCTCCTACGAGCAGTACGTC.

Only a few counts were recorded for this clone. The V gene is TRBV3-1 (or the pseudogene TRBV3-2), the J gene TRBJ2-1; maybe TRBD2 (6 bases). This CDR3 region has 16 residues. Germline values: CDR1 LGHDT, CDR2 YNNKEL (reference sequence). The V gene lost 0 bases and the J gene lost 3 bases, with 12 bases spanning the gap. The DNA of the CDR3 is TGTGCCAGCAGCCAAGATCTCCCGGGAGTCTACAATGAGCAGTTCTTC. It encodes CASSQDLPGVYNEQFF.

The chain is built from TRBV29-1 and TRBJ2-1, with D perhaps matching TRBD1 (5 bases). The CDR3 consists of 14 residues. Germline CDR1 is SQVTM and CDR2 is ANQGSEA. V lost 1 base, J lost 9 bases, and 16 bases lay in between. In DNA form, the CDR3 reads TGCAGCGTTGAAGCTGGCAGGGCAGTCGGTGAGCAGTTCTTC. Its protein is CSVEAGRAVGEQFF.

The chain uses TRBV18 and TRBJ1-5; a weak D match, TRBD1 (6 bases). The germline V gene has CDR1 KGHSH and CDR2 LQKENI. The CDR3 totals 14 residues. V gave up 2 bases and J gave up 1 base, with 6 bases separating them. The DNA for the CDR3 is TGTGCCAGCTCACCAGGGGGCAGCAATCAGCCCCAGCATTTT. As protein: CASSPGGSNQPQHF.

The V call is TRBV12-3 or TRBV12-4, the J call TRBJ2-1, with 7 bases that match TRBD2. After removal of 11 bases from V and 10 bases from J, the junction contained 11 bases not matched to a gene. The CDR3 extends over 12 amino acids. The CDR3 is CASTSWGGEQFF. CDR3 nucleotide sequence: TGTGCCTCCACTTCGTGGGGGGGGGAGCAGTTCTTC.

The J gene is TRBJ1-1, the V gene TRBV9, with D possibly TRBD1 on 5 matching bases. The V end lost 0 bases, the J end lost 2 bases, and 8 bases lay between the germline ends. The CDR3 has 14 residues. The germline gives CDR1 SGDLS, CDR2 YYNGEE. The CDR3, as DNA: TGTGCCAGCAGCGTAGGCAGGGCCAACACTGAAGCTTTCTTT. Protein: CASSVGRANTEAFF.

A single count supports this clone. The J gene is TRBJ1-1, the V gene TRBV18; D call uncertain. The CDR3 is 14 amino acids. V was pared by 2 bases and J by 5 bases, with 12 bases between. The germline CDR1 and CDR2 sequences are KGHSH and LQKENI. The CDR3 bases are TGTGCCAGCTCACCAGTCGTGGGCCGGACTGAAGCTTTCTTT. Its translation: CASSPVVGRTEAFF.

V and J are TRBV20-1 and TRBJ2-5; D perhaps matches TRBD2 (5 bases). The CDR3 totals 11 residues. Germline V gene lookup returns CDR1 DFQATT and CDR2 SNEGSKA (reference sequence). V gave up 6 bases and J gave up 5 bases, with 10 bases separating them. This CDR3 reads CSAGLGETQYF. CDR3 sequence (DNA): TGCAGTGCAGGACTGGGGGAGACCCAGTACTTC.